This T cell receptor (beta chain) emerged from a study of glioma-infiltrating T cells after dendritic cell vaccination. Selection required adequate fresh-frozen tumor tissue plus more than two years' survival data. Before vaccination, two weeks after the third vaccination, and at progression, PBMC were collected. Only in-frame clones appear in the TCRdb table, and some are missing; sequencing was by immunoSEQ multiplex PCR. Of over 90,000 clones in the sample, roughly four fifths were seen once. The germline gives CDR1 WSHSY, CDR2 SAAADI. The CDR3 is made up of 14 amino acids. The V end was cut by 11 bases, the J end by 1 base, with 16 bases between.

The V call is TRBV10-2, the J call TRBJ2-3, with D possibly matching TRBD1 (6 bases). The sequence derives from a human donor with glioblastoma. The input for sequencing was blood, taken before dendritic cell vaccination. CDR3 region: CARGWGRGTDTQYF. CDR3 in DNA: TGCGCCCGCGGTTGGGGGCGCGGCACAGATACGCAGTATTTT.